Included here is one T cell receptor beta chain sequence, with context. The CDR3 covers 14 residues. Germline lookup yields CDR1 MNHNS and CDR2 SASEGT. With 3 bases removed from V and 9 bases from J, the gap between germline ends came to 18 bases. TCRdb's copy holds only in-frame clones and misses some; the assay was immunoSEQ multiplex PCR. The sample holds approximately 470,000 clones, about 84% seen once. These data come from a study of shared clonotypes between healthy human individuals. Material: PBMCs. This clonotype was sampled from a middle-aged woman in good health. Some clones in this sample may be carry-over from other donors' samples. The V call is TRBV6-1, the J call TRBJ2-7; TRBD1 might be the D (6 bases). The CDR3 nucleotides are TGTGCCAGCAGTGATTCACAGGGTCTACGAGGGCAGTACTTC. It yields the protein CASSDSQGLRGQYF.